This record concerns one T cell receptor (beta chain) sequence. The data were obtained in a study of cytomegalovirus exposure and HLA in healthy donors. Data came from immunoSEQ multiplex PCR; TCRdb stores just in-frame clones and leaves some out. The table has 59,000 or so clones, 89% seen once; the top ten hold 15%. CDR3 length: 15 residues. V trimming: 5 bases; J trimming: 7 bases; junction bases outside the gene matches: 6. CDR1 LNHDA and CDR2 SQIVND come from the germline V gene (reference sequence). The sequenced sample was PBMCs. The origin of this receptor is a woman under 30 in good health and CMV-seronegative. The V call is TRBV19, the J call TRBJ2-1; TRBD2 matches at 12 bases. The chain's CDR3 is CASSALAGGPNEQFF. CDR3 DNA: TGTGCCAGTAGTGCCCTAGCGGGGGGGCCGAATGAGCAGTTCTTC.